This T cell receptor (beta chain) appears in the sequencing data of a study of shared clonotypes between healthy human individuals. This was a deep-level run. The table came from immunoSEQ multiplex PCR; TCRdb's copy has only in-frame clones and leaves some out. The repertoire holds approximately 1.5 million clones, approximately 98.5% seen once, with 0.36% in the top ten. Study-wide findings and caveats: Clonotype sharing among donors was thought likely to change with sequencing depth. Only blood samples were collected, and tissue repertoires likely differ. Estimated richness was generally greater in naive than memory subsets.

CDR3 length: 15 residues. V lost 4 bases to trimming and J lost 4 bases; unmatched junction nucleotides: 9. From germline, CDR1 is SGHRS and CDR2 YFSETQ. This clone was seen once. Antigen: not known. This chain joins TRBV5-1 and TRBJ1-1; TRBD1 aligns across 8 bases. Sequencing input: naive CD4+ T cells sorted from blood. The subset: CD45RA+ positively selected. The clonotype originates from a man in his thirties or forties in good health. CDR3 region: CASSLLQGGGTEAFF. As DNA, the CDR3 is TGCGCCAGCAGCCTCCTACAGGGGGGAGGCACTGAAGCTTTCTTT. Complete variable domain (other parts from reference TRBV5-1 and TRBJ1-1): KAGVTQTPRYLIKTRGQQVTLSCSPISGHRSVSWYQQTPGQGLQFLFEYFSETQRNKGNFPGRFSGRQFSNSRSEMNVSTLELGDSALYLCASSLLQGGGTEAFFGQGTRLTVV.